This T cell receptor beta chain was found in a study of beta chain features in type 1 diabetes (dated by TCRdb to 2017 to 2018). For context, the study as a whole: Patients and healthy donors did not differ in mean age, gender distribution, total cell number or subset yield. A total of under 120,000,000 sorted cells were examined across all samples, and RNA yield correlated strongly with the number of cells per subset. Naive and central memory subsets were obtained from all 30 or so donors, but regulatory and stem cell-like memory subsets were isolated from only 8 patients and about 8 healthy donors. The study compared the TCRB repertoires of sorted circulating CD4+ T cell subsets in recently diagnosed type 1 diabetes patients with those in matched healthy donors. General conclusions and limits of the study: At VDJ recombination sites, patients with type 1 diabetes made fewer insertions and deleted more nucleotides, a pattern implying thymic rearrangement abnormalities. A moderate but significant shortening of TCRB CDR3 length was observed in type 1 diabetes patients in all four CD4+ subsets. Sequencing cDNA rather than genomic DNA could over-represent highly expressing activated cells, although activation and CD3 levels did not differ between groups. PCR may preferentially amplify shorter templates, but because patient and control samples were amplified and corrected together, any resulting skew would affect both groups equally. Only small numbers of individuals were included in the HLA sub-analyses, which left unresolved whether HLA type had any influence on TCRB rearrangement. Naive, central memory and regulatory TCRB repertoires appeared to be more alike among patients than among healthy donors.

The CDR3 covers 15 residues, taking in both the cysteine and the phenylalanine. Only the CDR3 region is kept as DNA, spanning 45 bases read in frame from base 1. Based on the germline V gene, the CDR1 and CDR2 sequences are SQVTM and ANQGSEA. V is cut back by 3 bases and J by 1 base, with 2 bases in the junction unmatched. This clone was observed at least ten times. What this receptor recognizes is not known. No much larger clone exists at a distance of one base, and base qualities are not known. Each donor gave one peripheral blood draw, averaging around 120 mL, which was collected into heparinised tubes. A BD FACSAria II was used to sort naive, central memory, regulatory and stem cell-like memory CD4+ T cells with a panel that included CD45RO, CCR7, CD25, CD127, CD95 and CD27. Purity was above 95% for every sorted population. PBMCs were separated immediately by Lymphoprep density gradient centrifugation and were stained directly, without being cultured. Samples were stained and sorted in pairs, with one healthy donor and one patient per experiment, so that batch effects were minimized.

The High Capacity cDNA Reverse Transcription Kit was used to reverse transcribe all of the isolated RNA, meaning that expressed TCRB transcripts were what got sequenced. Naive, central memory and regulatory T cell samples underwent deep immunoSEQ sequencing, averaging roughly 3.4 million total reads per sample. Sorted cells were lysed in RLT buffer, and RNA was extracted using DNase-treated RNeasy Micro or Mini kits according to cell number. Each cell subset was processed separately to prevent cross-contamination, with patient and healthy donor samples processed together. Using the immunoSEQ multiplex PCR, TCRB sequences were amplified from cDNA into 87-bp fragments spanning the CDR3 region. Sequencing of the amplicons was done on the Illumina HiSeq platform. The authors' pipeline ran thus. PCR bias was corrected computationally using synthetic template baselines, and reads within Hamming distance 2 were collapsed, with unmergeable singletons discarded. By aligning reads against IMGT, V, D and J genes, CDR3 length, and insertions or deletions at six rearrangement sites were assigned. Within each subset, clonotype counts were normalized to sorted cell number, after which true diversity and Gini coefficients were computed with the tcR R package. The overlap coefficient, calculated on TCRB nucleotide sequences, was used to measure repertoire sharing. Drawn from immuneACCESS, this table holds only the in-frame rearrangements with V and J called that TCRdb kept. Clones are partly lost; checked studies trace under half to an unresolved V gene and leave the rest unexplained. For V, J and clone size, that table is used; D and trimming come from the DNA. In all, the sample holds 130,000 or so clones, and 9.2% of those were seen once. The top ten hold approximately 0.68% of the sample.

Material for sequencing was central memory CD4+ T cells from blood. The chain uses TRBV29-1 and TRBJ2-1, with 11 junctional bases fitting TRBD2. The receptor was derived from a young man in good health. The DNA sequence is TGCAGCGTTGACGGGACTAGCGGATCCTACAATGAGCAGTTCTTC. It encodes CSVDGTSGSYNEQFF.